Below are 32 T cell receptor beta chains sequenced from a single sample in a study of precursors of human CD4 cytotoxic T cells. Bulk UMI-based sequencing covered sorted CD4+ central memory, effector memory, IL-7R-high and IL-7R-negative TEMRA subsets. TCRdb analysed the reads with MiXCR anew, one entry per CDR3 protein. The repertoire has 200 to 250 distinct CDR3 sequences, 30% to 45% of them found once; the top ten carry 60% to 70%. Sequenced material: memory CD4+ T cells from blood (PBMCs). The receptors derive from a human donor in good health.

By frequency in the sample, this clonotype is large. The chain couples TRBV12-3 or TRBV12-4 to TRBJ2-5; possible D gene TRBD2, 6 bases. This CDR3 spans 14 amino acids. Trimming took off 3 bases at V and 5 bases at J, with 13 bases between the two ends. CDR3: CASSFGGEKETQYF. In DNA, the CDR3 is TGTGCCAGCAGTTTCGGGGGAGAGAAGGAGACCCAGTACTTC.

This clonotype has just a few counts. This chain connects TRBV6-5 to TRBJ2-7; 8 positions match TRBD2. From germline, CDR1 is MNHEY and CDR2 SVGAGI. This CDR3 contains 15 residues. V shed 6 bases, J shed 0 bases, and the junction held 7 bases outside the gene matches. CDR3 loop: CASRDGTRVSYEQYF. The CDR3, as DNA: TGTGCCAGCAGGGACGGGACTAGGGTCTCCTACGAGCAGTACTTC.

In its sample, this clonotype is large. The chain has TRBV12-3 or TRBV12-4 and TRBJ1-5; possibly TRBD1 for D (5 bases). V lost 5 bases to trimming and J lost 4 bases, with 15 bases between them. The CDR3 spans 15 residues. CDR3 loop: CASSPRGHRNQPQHF. CDR3 sequence (DNA): TGTGCCAGCAGTCCCCGTGGACACAGGAATCAGCCCCAGCATTTT.

This clonotype was found a few times. The chain recombines TRBV5-1 with TRBJ2-7; no firm D call. This CDR3 comprises 14 residues. Germline V lookup: CDR1 SGHRS, CDR2 YFSETQ. V gave up 0 bases and J gave up 2 bases, with 9 bases separating them. CDR3: CASSLETATYEQYF. CDR3 nucleotides: TGCGCCAGCAGCTTGGAGACGGCTACCTACGAGCAGTACTTC.

The chain uses TRBV7-3 and TRBJ2-3, with TRBD2 identical over 7 bases. Germline V gives CDR1 SGHTA, CDR2 FQGTGA. The V segment lost 8 bases and the J segment 1 base; nucleotides outside the gene matches: 3. The CDR3 covers 13 residues. The CDR3 protein is CASSAGGTDTQYF. DNA for the CDR3: TGTGCCAGCTCGGCGGGAGGCACAGATACGCAGTATTTT.

This clonotype counts as large. The J gene is TRBJ1-1, the V gene TRBV12-5; no clear D gene. From germline, CDR1 is LGHNT and CDR2 FRNRAP. The ends were cut back, 0 bases at V and 10 bases at J, with 15 bases in the middle. The CDR3 runs to 14 residues. CDR3 sequence: CASGLVSAERGAFF. In DNA, the CDR3 is TGTGCTAGTGGTTTGGTTTCGGCCGAGCGGGGAGCTTTCTTT.

V and J are TRBV5-4 and TRBJ1-4; TRBD1 matches 8 bases. The V segment lost 4 bases and the J segment 8 bases; nucleotides outside the gene matches: 7. CDR1 and CDR2 from the germline V gene are SGHNT and YYREEE (reference sequence). The length of the CDR3 is 14 residues. Here the CDR3 reads CASSLGQGSEKLFF. The CDR3 bases are TGTGCCAGCAGCCTCGGACAGGGATCCGAAAAACTGTTTTTT.

For this clonotype: A much more abundant neighbour one base away suggests this may be a read error. The CDR3 DNA sequence: TGCGCCAGCAGCCAAGATCGCTCAGACAATCAGCCCCAGCATTTT. It is translated as CASSQDRSDNQPQHF. The chain is built from TRBV4-1 and TRBJ1-5; unclear D gene. V dropped 0 bases and J dropped 3 bases, with 9 bases sitting between them. Germline assignment: CDR1 MGHRA and CDR2 YSYEKL. This CDR3 comprises 15 residues.

This clonotype has a handful of counts. The chain recombines TRBV4-1 with TRBJ2-1; 10 bases are shared with TRBD2. V was pared by 1 base and J by 4 bases, with 4 bases of the junction left unmatched. The CDR3 has 16 amino acids. Looked up from germline, CDR1 is MGHRA and CDR2 is YSYEKL. The CDR3 sequence is CASSQARTSGYNEQFF. CDR3 nucleotides: TGCGCCAGCAGCCAAGCACGGACTAGCGGTTACAATGAGCAGTTCTTC.

This clonotype rates as large (0.1 to 1%). The rearrangement uses TRBV5-1 and TRBJ1-4; D remains unclear. The CDR3 loop spans 16 amino acids. Trimming stripped 2 bases from V and 3 bases from J, with 14 bases between. CDR1 is SGHRS, CDR2 YFSETQ, per germline. The DNA of the CDR3 is TGCGCCAGCAGCTTAGAAGACCCCACCTCTAATGAAAAACTGTTTTTT. Translating it yields CASSLEDPTSNEKLFF. Drawing the rest from reference TRBV5-1 and TRBJ1-4, the complete variable domain is KAGVTQTPRYLIKTRGQQVTLSCSPISGHRSVSWYQQTPGQGLQFLFEYFSETQRNKGNFPGRFSGRQFSNSRSEMNVSTLELGDSALYLCASSLEDPTSNEKLFFGSGTQLSVL.

The V and J genes are TRBV5-6 and TRBJ2-1, with 9 nucleotides matching TRBD2. The CDR3 is made up of 16 amino acids. Germline CDR1 is SGHDT and CDR2 is YYEEEE. V gave up 4 bases and J gave up 4 bases; unmatched junction bases: 9. For the CDR3, the DNA is TGTGCCAGCAGCGCCCGACTAGCGGCTTTATACAATGAGCAGTTCTTC. This translates into CASSARLAALYNEQFF.

The CDR3 loop is CSVGQQETQYF. The CDR3 DNA reads TGCAGCGTGGGACAGCAAGAGACCCAGTACTTC. The chain has TRBV29-1 and TRBJ2-5; TRBD1 aligns across 7 bases. Germline CDR1 reads SQVTM; CDR2 reads ANQGSEA. J gave up 2 bases and V 6 bases, and 0 bases lay outside the gene matches. The CDR3 length is 11 residues. The variable domain in full, completed from reference TRBV29-1 and TRBJ2-5, reads SAVISQKPSRDICQRGTSLTIQCQVDSQVTMMFWYRQQPGQSLTLIATANQGSEATYESGFVIDKFPISRPNLTFSTLTVSNMSPEDSSIYLCSVGQQETQYFGPGTRLLVL.

In this sample, this clonotype is large. The chain is built from TRBV11-3 and TRBJ1-6; TRBD1 matches 8 bases. Germline V gives CDR1 SGHNT, CDR2 YENEEA. Unmatched junction bases numbered 7, after V lost 6 bases and J lost 9 bases. This CDR3 region has 14 residues. CDR3 sequence: CASSYGQGGSPLHF. CDR3 sequence (DNA): TGTGCCAGCAGTTACGGACAGGGTGGTTCACCCCTCCACTTT.

The rearrangement uses TRBV7-3 and TRBJ1-6; the D gene is possibly TRBD1 (6 bases). The CDR3 extends over 15 amino acids. The V end lost 5 bases, the J end lost 7 bases, and 15 bases lay between the germline ends. Germline CDR1 and CDR2: SGHTA and FQGTGA. DNA for the CDR3: TGTGCCAGCAGCCAAGACGGGACACAAAATTCACCCCTCCACTTT. Translating gives CASSQDGTQNSPLHF. The full variable domain, its missing parts supplied by reference TRBV7-3 and TRBJ1-6, is GAGVSQTPSNKVTEKGKYVELRCDPISGHTALYWYRQSLGQGPEFLIYFQGTGAADDSGLPNDRFFAVRPEGSVSTLKIQRTERGDSAVYLCASSQDGTQNSPLHFGNGTRLTVT.

This clonotype was seen a handful of times. J is TRBJ1-1 and V is TRBV6-5, with D uncertain. The CDR3 has 11 residues. In germline, CDR1 is MNHEY, CDR2 SVGAGI. V was pared by 1 base and J by 7 bases, with 4 bases between. The CDR3 sequence: CASSYYGEAFF. The CDR3 coding sequence is TGTGCCAGCAGTTACTACGGTGAAGCTTTCTTT.

This chain links TRBV27 with TRBJ1-1; TRBD1 aligns across 8 bases. The germline gives CDR1 MNHEY, CDR2 SMNVEV (reference sequence). The CDR3 length is 16 residues. V lost 7 bases and J lost 4; bases outside the gene matches: 14. The CDR3 spells CASTLVGRGLVTEAFF. The CDR3 nucleotides read TGTGCCAGCACCTTGGTTGGCAGGGGGCTAGTCACTGAAGCTTTCTTT.

The chain joins TRBV20-1 to TRBJ2-1; D may correspond to TRBD1 or TRBD2 (5 bases each). This CDR3 is built from 14 residues. Germline CDR1 and CDR2: DFQATT and SNEGSKA (reference sequence). V was trimmed by 5 bases and J by 0 bases, leaving 11 bases between them. The CDR3 here is CSALRDGSYNEQFF. The CDR3 DNA reads as TGCAGTGCTCTCAGGGACGGCTCCTACAATGAGCAGTTCTTC.

This clonotype ranks as large. This chain links TRBV12-3 or TRBV12-4 with TRBJ2-7; no reliable D call. The CDR3 loop spans 11 amino acids. The V gene lost 1 base and the J gene lost 3 bases, with 1 base spanning the gap. The CDR3 loop is CASSLGYEQYF. The DNA for the CDR3 is TGTGCCAGCAGTTTAGGCTACGAGCAGTACTTC.

This clonotype qualifies as large. The rearrangement links TRBV4-1 to TRBJ2-3; D possibly corresponds to TRBD2 (5 bases). The V end was cut by 1 base, the J end by 5 bases, with 10 bases between. The CDR3 extends over 14 amino acids. Per the germline V gene, CDR1 is MGHRA and CDR2 is YSYEKL. In DNA, the CDR3 is TGCGCCAGCAGCCAAGCTAGCTCCAAAGATACGCAGTATTTT. Its protein is CASSQASSKDTQYF.

This chain links TRBV5-1 with TRBJ2-1; the D gene could be TRBD1 or TRBD2 (6 bases each). Trimming shortened V by 2 bases and J by 8 bases, and 14 bases separated the two germline ends. The germline gives CDR1 SGHRS, CDR2 YFSETQ. The CDR3 spans 14 residues. CDR3 amino acids: CASSFAEGVDEQFF. The DNA of the CDR3 is TGCGCCAGCAGCTTCGCGGAGGGGGTCGATGAGCAGTTCTTC.

This clonotype has only a few counts. CDR3 protein: CASSVDGGQTDTQYF. The CDR3 DNA follows: TGTGCCAGCAGTGTTGACGGCGGACAAACAGATACGCAGTATTTT. The chain couples TRBV2 to TRBJ2-3; D might be TRBD1 (5 bases). The CDR3 covers 15 residues. Germline values: CDR1 SNHLY, CDR2 FYNNEI. Trimming shortened V by 4 bases and J by 3 bases, and 14 bases separated the two germline ends.

This chain joins TRBV29-1 and TRBJ2-5, with 7 nucleotides matching TRBD1. Germline CDR1 and CDR2: SQVTM and ANQGSEA. Trimming removed 5 bases from V and 4 bases from J; junction bases left unmatched: 7. The CDR3 is 13 residues long. Here the CDR3 DNA reads TGCAGCGTTTCGGACAGGTCCAGAGAGACCCAGTACTTC. Its protein is CSVSDRSRETQYF.

This clonotype was seen more than once but under ten times. This chain links TRBV5-8 with TRBJ2-7; the D is unclear. The CDR3 extends over 16 amino acids. V was cut by 4 bases and J by 5 bases, with 22 bases left in between. Germline-derived CDR1 and CDR2 are SGHTS and YDEGEE. CDR3 DNA sequence: TGTGCCAGCAGCGTAGGGCTCTACCGAAAAAAGGACGAGCAGTACTTC. Protein sequence: CASSVGLYRKKDEQYF.

This clonotype is judged hyperexpanded. The chain links TRBV29-1 to TRBJ2-1, with D hard to call. V was clipped by 7 bases and J by 0 bases, with 19 bases between them. Germline V gene sequence: CDR1 SQVTM, CDR2 ANQGSEA. The CDR3 runs to 16 residues. The CDR3 loop is CSAPLLATSSYNEQFF. CDR3 nucleotide sequence: TGCAGCGCCCCCCTGTTGGCAACCAGCTCCTACAATGAGCAGTTCTTC.

V and J are TRBV9 and TRBJ2-1, with 7 bases that match TRBD1. J lost 3 bases, V lost 4 bases, and 7 bases had no gene match. The CDR3 has 15 residues. Germline V gene lookup returns CDR1 SGDLS and CDR2 YYNGEE. For the CDR3, the DNA is TGTGCCAGCAGCCCCCGGGACAGTGTCTACAATGAGCAGTTCTTC. Its protein is CASSPRDSVYNEQFF.

The chain uses TRBV29-1 and TRBJ2-7; 13 bases align to TRBD2. Trimming took 4 bases from V and 0 from J; bases not matched to a gene: 3. In germline, CDR1 is SQVTM, CDR2 ANQGSEA. This CDR3 comprises 15 residues. This CDR3 is CSVGGLAGNSYEQYF. The CDR3 nucleotides read TGCAGCGTTGGGGGACTAGCGGGAAACTCCTACGAGCAGTACTTC.

By share, this clonotype ranks as large. The rearrangement uses TRBV24-1 and TRBJ2-1, with TRBD2 as a possible D gene (6 bases). Germline-derived CDR1 and CDR2 are KGHDR and SFDVKD. CDR3 length: 13 amino acids. V shed 0 bases and J shed 10 bases, with 9 bases lying between them. Written as DNA, the CDR3 is TGTGCCACCAGTGATTTGGAGGACTACGAGCAGTTCTTC. It encodes CATSDLEDYEQFF.

By sample share, this clonotype is large. This sequence joins TRBV29-1 and TRBJ2-3, with TRBD2 matching over 14 bases. The CDR3 extends over 14 amino acids. The V gene end was trimmed by 8 bases and the J gene end by 5 bases; junction bases not matched to a gene: 6. CDR1 and CDR2 from the germline V gene are SQVTM and ANQGSEA. This chain's CDR3 is CSIGTSGRIDTQYF. The CDR3 DNA sequence: TGCAGCATCGGGACTAGCGGGAGAATAGATACGCAGTATTTT.

The chain links TRBV27 to TRBJ2-1, with 11 bases matching TRBD1. CDR3 size: 15 residues. The germline V gene encodes CDR1 MNHEY and CDR2 SMNVEV (reference sequence). Trimming cost V 7 bases and J 7 bases; bases outside gene matches: 9. The CDR3 nucleotides read TGTGCCAGCACCTCGCCGGGACAGGGGGGGAATGAGCAGTTCTTC. Translation gives CASTSPGQGGNEQFF.

This clonotype appeared once. This chain links TRBV10-3 with TRBJ1-3; TRBD1 matches 7 bases. Trimming cost V 5 bases and J 1 base; bases outside gene matches: 8. Germline assignment: CDR1 ENHRY and CDR2 SYGVKD. The CDR3 covers 16 residues. The CDR3 nucleotides read TGTGCCATCAGTCTCGGGACAGCTGGGTCTGGAAACACCATATATTTT. This codes for CAISLGTAGSGNTIYF.

As DNA, the CDR3 is TGCAGTGCTCCATTCCGGGGGAGCATGAACACTGAAGCTTTCTTT. As protein: CSAPFRGSMNTEAFF. The chain joins TRBV20-1 to TRBJ1-1, with a tentative D call TRBD1 (5 bases). Germline values: CDR1 DFQATT, CDR2 SNEGSKA (reference sequence). Between the trimmed V and J ends, which lost 5 bases and 0 bases, there was a span of 16 bases. The CDR3 has 15 residues.

This clonotype is deemed hyperexpanded. This chain connects TRBV19 to TRBJ1-5, with a weak D call TRBD1 (5 bases). Germline V gene lookup returns CDR1 LNHDA and CDR2 SQIVND (reference sequence). The CDR3 is made up of 17 amino acids. The V gene lost 10 bases and the J gene lost 0 bases, with 22 bases spanning the gap. This CDR3 reads CATADLIGGRSNQPQHF. The DNA of the CDR3 is TGTGCCACCGCTGACCTCATTGGGGGTCGTAGCAATCAGCCCCAGCATTTT. The full variable domain, completed using reference TRBV19 and TRBJ1-5, is DGGITQSPKYLFRKEGQNVTLSCEQNLNHDAMYWYRQDPGQGLRLIYYSQIVNDFQKGDIAEGYSVSREKKESFPLTVTSAQKNPTAFYLCATADLIGGRSNQPQHFGDGTRLSIL.